This section outlines one T cell receptor beta chain sequence together with its context. Its antigen is unidentified. The CDR3 consists of 15 residues. Germline lookup yields CDR1 MNHEY and CDR2 SMNVEV (reference sequence). V trimming: 5 bases; J trimming: 7 bases; junction bases outside the gene matches: 11. The sample is drawn from a study of shared clonotypes between healthy human individuals. Only in-frame clones appear in the TCRdb table, and some are missing; sequencing was by immunoSEQ multiplex PCR. Of 800,000 or so clones in the sample, around 96% were seen once. Positively selected for CCR7, the CD45RO-negative cells used as naive CD8 cells excluded terminally differentiated effector memory CD45RA+ cells. The donor cohort consisted entirely of Caucasian adults residing in Nashville, Tennessee. Findings and limits, study-wide: It was the few donors that limited the genetic and exposure-history diversity represented.

The TCR was taken from a man aged 25 to 40 in good health. This chain joins TRBV27 and TRBJ2-7, with 10 bases that match TRBD2. The sample comprised naive CD8+ T cells sorted from blood. The DNA of the CDR3 is TGTGCCAGCAGTGTAGAAGCGGGAGGGCCTCGGGAGCAGTACTTC. Translating gives CASSVEAGGPREQYF.